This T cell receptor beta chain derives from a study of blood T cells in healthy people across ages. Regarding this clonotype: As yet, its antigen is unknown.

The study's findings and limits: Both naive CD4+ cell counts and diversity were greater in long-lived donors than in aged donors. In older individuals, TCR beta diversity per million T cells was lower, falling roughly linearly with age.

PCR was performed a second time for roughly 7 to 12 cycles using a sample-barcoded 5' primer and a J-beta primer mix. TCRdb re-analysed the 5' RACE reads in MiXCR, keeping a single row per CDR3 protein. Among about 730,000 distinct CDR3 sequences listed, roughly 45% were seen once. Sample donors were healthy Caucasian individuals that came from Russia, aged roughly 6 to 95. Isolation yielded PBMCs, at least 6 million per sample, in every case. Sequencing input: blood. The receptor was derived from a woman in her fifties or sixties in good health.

The CDR3 region is CASTRESQGTANTGELFF. In DNA form, the CDR3 reads TGTGCCAGCACAAGGGAGAGCCAGGGAACGGCGAACACCGGGGAGCTGTTTTTT. The chain carries TRBV5-5 and TRBJ2-2; either TRBD1 or TRBD2 may supply D (5 bases each). The CDR3 covers 18 residues. CDR1 and CDR2 (germline): SGHKS, YYEKEE (reference sequence). V gave up 6 bases and J gave up 0 bases, with 21 bases separating them.